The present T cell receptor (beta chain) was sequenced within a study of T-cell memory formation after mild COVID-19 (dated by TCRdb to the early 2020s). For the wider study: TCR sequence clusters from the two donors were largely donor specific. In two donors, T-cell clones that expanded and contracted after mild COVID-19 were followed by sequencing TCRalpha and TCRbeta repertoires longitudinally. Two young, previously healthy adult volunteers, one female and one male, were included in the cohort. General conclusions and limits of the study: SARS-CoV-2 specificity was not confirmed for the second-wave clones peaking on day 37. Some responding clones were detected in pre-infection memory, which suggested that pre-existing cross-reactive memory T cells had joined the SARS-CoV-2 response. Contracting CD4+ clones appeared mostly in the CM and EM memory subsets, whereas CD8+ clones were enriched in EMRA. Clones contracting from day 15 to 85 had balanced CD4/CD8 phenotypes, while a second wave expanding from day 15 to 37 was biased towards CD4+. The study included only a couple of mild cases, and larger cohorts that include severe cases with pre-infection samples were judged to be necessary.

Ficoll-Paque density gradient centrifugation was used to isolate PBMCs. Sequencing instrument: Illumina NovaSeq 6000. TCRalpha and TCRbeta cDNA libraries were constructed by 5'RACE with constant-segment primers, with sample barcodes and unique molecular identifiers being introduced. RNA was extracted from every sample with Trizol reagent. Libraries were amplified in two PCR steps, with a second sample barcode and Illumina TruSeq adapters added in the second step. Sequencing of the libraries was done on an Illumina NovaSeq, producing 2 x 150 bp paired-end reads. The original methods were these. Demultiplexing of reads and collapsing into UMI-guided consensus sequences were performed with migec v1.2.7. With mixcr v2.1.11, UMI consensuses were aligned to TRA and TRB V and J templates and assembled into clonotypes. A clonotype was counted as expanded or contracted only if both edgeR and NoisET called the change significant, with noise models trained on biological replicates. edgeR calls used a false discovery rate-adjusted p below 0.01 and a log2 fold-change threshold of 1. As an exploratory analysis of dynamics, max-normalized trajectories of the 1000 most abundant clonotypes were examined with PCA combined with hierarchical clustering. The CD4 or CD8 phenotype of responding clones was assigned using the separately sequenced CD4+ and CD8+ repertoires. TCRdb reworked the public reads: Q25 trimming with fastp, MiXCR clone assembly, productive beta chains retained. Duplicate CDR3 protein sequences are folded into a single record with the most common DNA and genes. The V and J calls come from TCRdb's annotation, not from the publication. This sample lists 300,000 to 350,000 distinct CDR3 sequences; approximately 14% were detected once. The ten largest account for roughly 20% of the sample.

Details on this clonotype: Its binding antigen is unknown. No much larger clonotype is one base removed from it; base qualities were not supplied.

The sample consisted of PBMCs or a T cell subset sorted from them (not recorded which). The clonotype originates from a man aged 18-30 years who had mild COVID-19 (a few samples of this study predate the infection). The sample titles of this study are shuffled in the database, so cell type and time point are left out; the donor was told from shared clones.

The CDR3 has the sequence CASSGAALSTDTQYF. The DNA sequence is TGTGCCAGCAGCGGGGCGGCTCTAAGCACAGATACGCAGTATTTT. This chain joins TRBV5-4 to TRBJ2-3, with a tentative D gene TRBD1 over 5 matching bases. V is shortened by 4 bases, J by 0 bases, and the region joining them spans 12 bases. The CDR3 spans 15 residues, from the cysteine through the phenylalanine. Only the CDR3 DNA stays, 45 bases, in frame from base 1. Taken from the germline V gene (reference sequence), the CDR1 and CDR2 loops are SGHNT and YYREEE.